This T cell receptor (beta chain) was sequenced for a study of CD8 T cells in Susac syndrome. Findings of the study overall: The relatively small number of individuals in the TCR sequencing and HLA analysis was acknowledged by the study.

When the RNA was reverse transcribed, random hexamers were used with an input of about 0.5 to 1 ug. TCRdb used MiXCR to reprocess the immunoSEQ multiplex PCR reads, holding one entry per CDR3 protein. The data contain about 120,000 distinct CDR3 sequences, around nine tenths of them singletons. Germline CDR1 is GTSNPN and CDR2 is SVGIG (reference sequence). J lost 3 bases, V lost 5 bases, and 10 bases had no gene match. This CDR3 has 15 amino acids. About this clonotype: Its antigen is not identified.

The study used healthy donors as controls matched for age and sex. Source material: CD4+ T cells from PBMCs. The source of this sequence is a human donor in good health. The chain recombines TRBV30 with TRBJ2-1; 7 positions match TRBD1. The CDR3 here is CAWAPGQRLYNEQFF. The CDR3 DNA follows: TGTGCCTGGGCCCCGGGACAGCGACTCTACAATGAGCAGTTCTTC.